This TCR beta chain appears in the sequencing data of a study of response to subunit inactivated influenza vaccine. Study findings and constraints: Seasonal influenza vaccination, on each occasion, was suggested by the authors to recruit few new T cells.

The CDR3 extends over 17 amino acids. CDR1 MNHEY and CDR2 SVGAGI come from the germline V gene. The ends were cut back, 2 bases at V and 2 bases at J, with 18 bases in the middle. TCRdb reanalysed the RT-PCR reads using MiXCR and keeps one entry per CDR3 protein. The sample lists 650,000 to 800,000 distinct CDR3 sequences, approximately 17% occurring once. Turning to this clonotype: Its specificity is not known.

V usage is TRBV6-5 and J usage is TRBJ2-5; D uncertain. The TCR comes from a man aged 50-60 years who received an inactivated influenza vaccine. The sample here was PBMCs from blood, taken roughly 5 days after vaccination. This chain's CDR3 is CASSYDWVSAFQETQYF. The CDR3 DNA reads as TGTGCCAGCAGTTACGATTGGGTGTCGGCGTTTCAAGAGACCCAGTACTTC.